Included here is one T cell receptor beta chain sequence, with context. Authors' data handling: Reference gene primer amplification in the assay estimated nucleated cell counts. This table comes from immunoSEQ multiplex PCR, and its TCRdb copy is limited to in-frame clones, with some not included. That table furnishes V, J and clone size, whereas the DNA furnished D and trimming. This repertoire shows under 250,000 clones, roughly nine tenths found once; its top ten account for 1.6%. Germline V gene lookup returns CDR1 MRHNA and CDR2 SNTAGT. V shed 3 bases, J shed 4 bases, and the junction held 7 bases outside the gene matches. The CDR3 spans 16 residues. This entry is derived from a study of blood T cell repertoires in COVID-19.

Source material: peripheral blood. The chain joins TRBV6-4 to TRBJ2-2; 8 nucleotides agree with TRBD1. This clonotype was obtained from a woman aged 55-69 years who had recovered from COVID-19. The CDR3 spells CASSEQGQGFTGELFF. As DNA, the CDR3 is TGTGCCAGCAGTGAACAAGGACAGGGTTTCACCGGGGAGCTGTTTTTT.